The 15 T cell receptor beta chains below all came from one sample that was sequenced in a study of blood T cells in healthy people across ages. A second PCR, run for roughly 7 to 12 cycles, used a sample-barcoded 5' primer plus a J-beta primer mix. TCRdb used MiXCR to reprocess the 5' RACE reads, holding one entry per CDR3 protein. The sample records about 1.4 million distinct CDR3 sequences, approximately 59% being singletons. What was sequenced was blood. The receptors come from a man between 18 and 29 years old in good health.

The chain uses TRBV11-2 and TRBJ2-7; no definite D call. Germline V gene data show CDR1 as SGHAT and CDR2 as FQNNGV. The length of the CDR3 is 13 residues. The germline V and J ends were trimmed by 5 bases and 1 base, with 9 bases remaining between them. The DNA for the CDR3 is TGTGCCAGCAGCAAAGACGGATCCTACGAGCAGTACTTC. Residues: CASSKDGSYEQYF.

The chain is built from TRBV6-5 and TRBJ2-7; a possible D gene is TRBD1 (6 bases). The DNA end lines up better with TRBJ2-5; the J call may be wrong. The germline V gene encodes CDR1 MNHEY and CDR2 SVGAGI. The CDR3 covers 15 residues. The CDR3 bases are TGTGCCAGCAACTCGGGACATAGGACCCAAGAGACCCAGTACTTC. Translation gives CASNSGHRTQETQYF.

CDR3 amino acids: CASSSVPTGELFF. The CDR3 bases are TGTGCCAGCAGTTCGGTGCCAACCGGGGAGCTGTTTTTT. The rearrangement uses TRBV12-3 or TRBV12-4 and TRBJ2-2; D not resolved. This CDR3 is built from 13 residues. V was shortened by 4 bases and J by 5 bases, with 8 bases between the two germline ends.

This clonotype was observed a handful of times. The V and J genes are TRBV25-1 and TRBJ2-1; D call uncertain. V was trimmed by 10 bases and J by 6 bases, leaving 4 bases between them. Germline V lookup: CDR1 MGHDK, CDR2 SYGVNS. The CDR3 runs 9 residues. The CDR3 coding sequence is TGTGCCACCGGCAATGAGCAGTTCTTC. Residues: CATGNEQFF.

A few counts support this clonotype. This sequence joins TRBV12-3 or TRBV12-4 and TRBJ2-5, with D unclear. This CDR3 has 12 amino acids. V gave up 2 bases and J gave up 5 bases, with 6 bases separating them. The CDR3 bases are TGTGCCAGCAGTTTATTCGGCGAGACCCAGTACTTC. This encodes CASSLFGETQYF.

This clonotype was observed a few times. The V call is TRBV27, the J call TRBJ2-5, with D perhaps TRBD2 (5 bases). The germline gives CDR1 MNHEY, CDR2 SMNVEV (reference sequence). This CDR3 is 16 amino acids long. Trimming shortened V by 0 bases and J by 11 bases, and 22 bases separated the two germline ends. This CDR3 is CASSLSFAGVTYEQYF. The CDR3 DNA is TGTGCCAGCAGTTTATCGTTTGCCGGGGTAACCTATGAGCAGTACTTC.

The rearrangement links TRBV6-2 or TRBV6-3 to TRBJ1-1; D not certain. The germline V and J ends were trimmed by 2 bases and 1 base, with 8 bases remaining between them. Germline-derived CDR1 and CDR2 are MNHEY and SVGEGT. This CDR3 has 14 residues. The CDR3 nucleotides are TGTGCCAGCAGTTACCCGAACAGGAACACTGAAGCTTTCTTT. This translates into CASSYPNRNTEAFF.

The table lists this clonotype with a count of one. The rearrangement links TRBV11-2 to TRBJ2-5; 7 bases line up with TRBD2. Germline loops: CDR1 SGHAT, CDR2 FQNNGV. Trimming cost V 3 bases and J 5 bases; bases outside gene matches: 6. This CDR3 is 14 amino acids long. CDR3 in amino acids: CASSLQRDVETQYF. CDR3 nucleotides: TGTGCCAGCAGCTTGCAGCGGGATGTGGAGACCCAGTACTTC. The variable domain in full, with the rest retrieved from reference TRBV11-2 and TRBJ2-5, is EAGVAQSPRYKIIEKRQSVAFWCNPISGHATLYWYQQILGQGPKLLIQFQNNGVVDDSQLPKDRFSAERLKGVDSTLKIQPAKLEDSAVYLCASSLQRDVETQYFGPGTRLLVL.

V is TRBV12-3 or TRBV12-4 and J is TRBJ2-1, with 9 positions matching TRBD2. J lost 6 bases, V lost 1 base, and 10 bases had no gene match. This CDR3 comprises 17 residues. The CDR3, as DNA: TGTGCCAGCAGTTTAGGGTTAGCGGGAGTAGTAAGCAATGAGCAGTTCTTC. This gives the protein CASSLGLAGVVSNEQFF.

The rearrangement uses TRBV13 and TRBJ2-3, with 8 bases that match TRBD2. This CDR3 is 16 amino acids long. CDR1 and CDR2 from the germline V gene are PRHDT and FYEKMQ (reference sequence). V lost 0 bases and J lost 4; bases outside the gene matches: 6. CDR3 nucleotide sequence: TGTGCCAGCAGCTTAGGGCGCGGGGGGTTGTCAGATACGCAGTATTTT. This translates into CASSLGRGGLSDTQYF. Variable domain in full (rest from reference TRBV13 and TRBJ2-3): AAGVIQSPRHLIKEKRETATLKCYPIPRHDTVYWYQQGPGQDPQFLISFYEKMQSDKGSIPDRFSAQQFSDYHSELNMSSLELGDSALYFCASSLGRGGLSDTQYFGPGTRLTVL.

This clonotype was seen only a few times. CDR3 nucleotide sequence: TGCAGTGCTAGAGATGGGGAGAGCTCCTATAATTCACCCCTCCACTTT. Protein sequence: CSARDGESSYNSPLHF. The chain combines TRBV20-1 with TRBJ1-6, with D unresolved. This CDR3 is 16 amino acids long. Trimming stripped 0 bases from V and 0 bases from J, with 9 bases between. The germline V gene has CDR1 DFQATT and CDR2 SNEGSKA (reference sequence).

The chain combines TRBV29-1 with TRBJ2-7; no clear D gene. The V and J ends lost 7 bases and 4 bases respectively, with 17 bases between them. CDR3 length equals 13 residues. The germline gives CDR1 SQVTM, CDR2 ANQGSEA. CDR3 protein: CSAQSPERYEQYF. CDR3 bases: TGCAGCGCCCAGTCACCGGAGCGTTACGAGCAGTACTTC.

This sequence joins TRBV6-5 and TRBJ2-7; tentative D call: TRBD1 (6 bases). This CDR3 has 14 residues. Germline-derived CDR1 and CDR2 are MNHEY and SVGAGI. The ends were cut back, 5 bases at V and 7 bases at J, with 18 bases in the middle. The CDR3 sequence: CASSLQGQLGEQYF. The CDR3 bases are TGTGCCAGCAGTCTACAGGGTCAACTGGGGGAGCAGTACTTC.

There are a few counts of this clonotype. This rearrangement joins TRBV11-2 to TRBJ2-1, with a tentative D call TRBD1 (5 bases). The CDR3 spans 13 residues. The germline V gene encodes CDR1 SGHAT and CDR2 FQNNGV. Trimming removed 3 bases from V and 8 bases from J, with 11 bases in between. CDR3 DNA sequence: TGTGCCAGCAGCTTTAGCAGGGTCGATGAGCAGTTCTTC. It yields the protein CASSFSRVDEQFF. Full variable domain (missing parts from reference TRBV11-2 and TRBJ2-1): EAGVAQSPRYKIIEKRQSVAFWCNPISGHATLYWYQQILGQGPKLLIQFQNNGVVDDSQLPKDRFSAERLKGVDSTLKIQPAKLEDSAVYLCASSFSRVDEQFFGPGTRLTVL.

The chain recombines TRBV4-1 with TRBJ2-7; possible D gene TRBD2, 6 bases. The end of the DNA aligns better with TRBJ2-5, so the J call may be wrong. From germline, CDR1 is MGHRA and CDR2 YSYEKL. This CDR3 is built from 14 residues. CDR3 nucleotides: TGCGCCAGCAGCCCCGAATCGGGGAGGGAGACCCAGTACTTC. Its translation is CASSPESGRETQYF.